The T cell receptor beta chain described here comes from a study of blood T cell repertoires in COVID-19. About the study: The study drew acute and convalescent COVID-19 samples from the United States, Italy and Spain.

Method: immunoSEQ multiplex PCR; TCRdb's copy keeps in-frame clones and lacks some. The repertoire holds roughly 300,000 clones, roughly 85% seen once, with about 2.3% in the top ten. The germline V gene has CDR1 SNHLY and CDR2 FYNNEI. This CDR3 is built from 13 residues. V was shortened by 8 bases and J by 0 bases, with 8 bases between the two germline ends. Participants were placed into cohorts based on the clinical history they reported. The receptor's source is a woman in her forties or fifties who had recovered from COVID-19. This chain joins TRBV2 and TRBJ1-5; D gene unclear. Sequencing was done on a sample of PBMCs or T cells enriched from blood (not recorded which). CDR3 loop: CASVLFSNQPQHF. CDR3 bases: TGTGCCAGCGTCTTATTTAGCAATCAGCCCCAGCATTTT.